These 26 T cell receptor beta chains came from one sample sequenced in a study of cytomegalovirus exposure and HLA in healthy donors. The PCR made use of 60 Vbeta and 13 Jbeta primers. The repertoire was sequenced with immunoSEQ multiplex PCR; TCRdb's copy has only in-frame clones and lacks some. The sample features roughly 120,000 clones, with 2.2% in its top ten. The sequencing sample was made of PBMCs. The source is a man between 40 and 49 years old in good health and CMV-seronegative.

The chain links TRBV5-4 to TRBJ2-7; a possible D gene is TRBD2 (6 bases). V lost 4 bases and J 6 bases, leaving 17 bases between the germline ends. CDR3 length: 14 amino acids. Germline V lookup: CDR1 SGHNT, CDR2 YYREEE (reference sequence). The CDR3 region is CASSKEPGVGEQYF. The CDR3 DNA follows: TGTGCCAGCAGCAAGGAGCCGGGGGTTGGCGAGCAGTACTTC.

The chain joins TRBV18 to TRBJ1-3; the D is unclear. CDR3 length: 16 amino acids. Germline V gene sequence: CDR1 KGHSH, CDR2 LQKENI. The V end was cut by 1 base, the J end by 0 bases, with 10 bases between. The CDR3 reads CASSPLTQSSGNTIYF. Written as DNA, the CDR3 is TGTGCCAGCTCACCACTGACACAAAGCTCTGGAAACACCATATATTTT.

V and J are TRBV27 and TRBJ2-7; TRBD1 matches at 8 bases. CDR3 length equals 16 residues. Per the germline V gene, CDR1 is MNHEY and CDR2 is SMNVEV (reference sequence). The ends lost 6 bases at V and 2 bases at J; junction bases unmatched: 12. CDR3 sequence reads: CASSRRRDRPTYEQYF. CDR3 DNA sequence: TGTGCCAGCAGCCGGCGACGGGACAGGCCAACCTACGAGCAGTACTTC.

The chain uses TRBV2 and TRBJ2-1; possible D gene TRBD1, 6 bases. CDR3 length: 14 amino acids. The germline V and J ends were trimmed by 7 bases and 2 bases, with 12 bases remaining between them. In germline, CDR1 is SNHLY, CDR2 FYNNEI. CDR3 residues: CASTRDKTYNEQFF. The CDR3 DNA follows: TGTGCCAGCACCCGGGACAAGACCTACAATGAGCAGTTCTTC.

The chain combines TRBV27 with TRBJ2-5; D gene uncertain. Germline V gene data show CDR1 as MNHEY and CDR2 as SMNVEV (reference sequence). The V and J ends lost 3 bases and 1 base respectively, with 21 bases between them. The CDR3 runs to 18 residues. The CDR3: CASSFSFYEVARQETQYF. CDR3 DNA sequence: TGTGCCAGCAGTTTTAGTTTTTACGAAGTAGCCCGCCAAGAGACCCAGTACTTC.

The chain joins TRBV7-2 to TRBJ2-7; D may be TRBD1 (5 bases). The CDR3 sequence is 15 residues long. V lost 1 base and J lost 6, with 16 bases in between. CDR1 and CDR2 (germline): SGHTA, FQGNSA. CDR3 in amino acids: CASSLEWGSTSEQYF. The CDR3 region has the DNA TGTGCCAGCAGCTTAGAGTGGGGCTCCACCAGCGAGCAGTACTTC.

The rearrangement links TRBV5-1 to TRBJ1-1; possible D gene TRBD1, 6 bases. The V end lost 3 bases, the J end lost 8 bases, and 35 bases lay between the germline ends. Germline-derived CDR1 and CDR2 are SGHRS and YFSETQ. The CDR3 runs to 20 residues. The CDR3: CASSSPGSGSRRSAGEEAFF. Written as DNA, the CDR3 is TGCGCCAGCAGCTCCCCAGGGAGTGGCAGTAGGAGAAGTGCAGGGGAGGAAGCTTTCTTT. Using reference TRBV5-1 and TRBJ1-1 for the parts outside the CDR3, the full variable domain is KAGVTQTPRYLIKTRGQQVTLSCSPISGHRSVSWYQQTPGQGLQFLFEYFSETQRNKGNFPGRFSGRQFSNSRSEMNVSTLELGDSALYLCASSSPGSGSRRSAGEEAFFGQGTRLTVV.

The CDR3 sequence: CASSLGGAQYNEQFF. DNA of the CDR3: TGCGCCAGCAGCTTAGGGGGGGCGCAGTACAATGAGCAGTTCTTC. This rearrangement joins TRBV5-1 to TRBJ2-1, with TRBD2 as a possible D gene (7 bases). The CDR3 contains 15 residues. The V end lost 2 bases, the J end lost 4 bases, and 13 bases lay between the germline ends. Germline values: CDR1 SGHRS, CDR2 YFSETQ.

This rearrangement joins TRBV6-5 to TRBJ2-7; perhaps TRBD1 as D (6 bases). The V and J ends lost 4 bases and 0 bases respectively, with 13 bases between them. The length of the CDR3 is 15 residues. Germline CDR1 MNHEY, CDR2 SVGAGI. The CDR3 reads CASSWTAKPSYEQYF. The CDR3 DNA reads TGTGCCAGCAGTTGGACAGCGAAACCCTCCTACGAGCAGTACTTC.

This chain links TRBV5-1 with TRBJ1-2; TRBD1 matches 7 bases. CDR3 length: 14 amino acids. The ends lost 4 bases at V and 7 bases at J; junction bases unmatched: 10. Per the germline V gene, CDR1 is SGHRS and CDR2 is YFSETQ. In DNA form, the CDR3 reads TGCGCCAGCAGCGGTACCGGGACAGTTTCTGGCTACACCTTC. Translation gives CASSGTGTVSGYTF.

This chain joins TRBV4-1 and TRBJ2-7, with TRBD2 matching over 10 bases. The CDR3 is made up of 16 amino acids. With V trimmed by 5 bases and J by 2 bases, 9 bases remained unmatched. In germline, CDR1 is MGHRA, CDR2 YSYEKL. This chain's CDR3 is CASSKLAGVPTYEQYF. The CDR3 region has the DNA TGCGCCAGCAGCAAGCTAGCGGGAGTGCCGACCTACGAGCAGTACTTC.

Concerning this clone: The junction does not match germline at one end; this may be a read error. This chain uses TRBV6-5 with TRBJ2-3; 7 bases line up with TRBD1. The CDR3 loop spans 11 amino acids. The germline V gene has CDR1 MNHEY and CDR2 SVGAGI. The CDR3 here is CASTEGQKKFF. CDR3 coding DNA: TGTGCCAGCACCGAGGGACAGAAAAAATTCTTT.

The CDR3 DNA reads TGTGCCAGCAATCAACTCCAAGGGGGTGGTGAAAAACTGTTTTTT. Translated: CASNQLQGGGEKLFF. V and J are TRBV28 and TRBJ1-4; D is possibly TRBD1 (6 bases). Looked up from germline, CDR1 is MDHEN and CDR2 is SYDVKM. V lost 7 bases and J 7 bases, leaving 19 bases between the germline ends. The CDR3 is made up of 15 amino acids.

The gene calls are TRBV28 and TRBJ1-5; the D gene is possibly TRBD1 (5 bases). Germline CDR1 and CDR2: MDHEN and SYDVKM. V was clipped by 4 bases and J by 1 base, with 8 bases between them. This CDR3 is 14 amino acids long. The CDR3 loop is CASSSGYSNQPQHF. CDR3 in DNA: TGTGCCAGCAGTTCAGGGTACAGCAATCAGCCCCAGCATTTT.

V is TRBV11-3 and J is TRBJ1-1; 7 positions agree with TRBD1. With 2 bases clipped from V and 4 bases from J, the junction kept 7 bases outside the gene matches. The germline gives CDR1 SGHNT, CDR2 YENEEA. The CDR3 sequence is 15 residues long. CDR3 region: CASSLLTGVVTEAFF. Written as DNA, the CDR3 is TGTGCCAGCAGCTTACTTACAGGGGTCGTCACTGAAGCTTTCTTT. Together with reference TRBV11-3 and TRBJ1-1, the CDR3 gives the full variable domain: EAGVVQSPRYKIIEKKQPVAFWCNPISGHNTLYWYLQNLGQGPELLIRYENEEAVDDSQLPKDRFSAERLKGVDSTLKIQPAELGDSAVYLCASSLLTGVVTEAFFGQGTRLTVV.

V is TRBV5-1 and J is TRBJ2-7; 11 positions match TRBD1. V was pared by 0 bases and J by 4 bases, with 6 bases of the junction left unmatched. This CDR3 spans 16 amino acids. In germline, CDR1 is SGHRS, CDR2 YFSETQ. As DNA, the CDR3 is TGCGCCAGCAGCTTGGTTCGGACAGGGGGCGTATACGAGCAGTACTTC. Encoded protein: CASSLVRTGGVYEQYF.

The chain couples TRBV13 to TRBJ1-5; D might be TRBD1 (5 bases). V lost 3 bases to trimming and J lost 6 bases, with 9 bases between them. Germline assignment: CDR1 PRHDT and CDR2 FYEKMQ (reference sequence). The CDR3 covers 13 residues. The CDR3 is CASSFSGSQPQHF. Here the CDR3 DNA reads TGTGCCAGCAGCTTCTCAGGGTCTCAGCCCCAGCATTTT.

This rearrangement joins TRBV19 to TRBJ2-7, with D maybe TRBD1 (6 bases). V gave up 5 bases and J gave up 6 bases, with 20 bases separating them. The CDR3 is made up of 15 amino acids. In germline, CDR1 is LNHDA, CDR2 SQIVND (reference sequence). CDR3 in DNA: TGTGCCAGTAGTCCCGCCAGGGGCGGCCCCCCCGAGCAGTACTTC. It is translated as CASSPARGGPPEQYF.

The rearrangement joins TRBV7-2 to TRBJ2-5; tentative D call: TRBD2 (6 bases). V was shortened by 5 bases and J by 7 bases, with 20 bases between the two germline ends. The CDR3 is made up of 15 amino acids. From germline, CDR1 is SGHTA and CDR2 FQGNSA. This chain's CDR3 is CASSPEGGRYGTQYF. CDR3 bases: TGTGCCAGCAGCCCTGAAGGAGGGCGGTATGGGACCCAGTACTTC. The full variable domain, rest sourced from reference TRBV7-2 and TRBJ2-5, is GAGVSQSPSNKVTEKGKDVELRCDPISGHTALYWYRQSLGQGLEFLIYFQGNSAPDKSGLPSDRFSAERTGGSVSTLTIQRTQQEDSAVYLCASSPEGGRYGTQYFGPGTRLLVL.

This sequence joins TRBV5-4 and TRBJ2-7, with 11 bases that match TRBD2. The CDR3 consists of 16 residues. The V segment lost 2 bases and the J segment 3 bases; nucleotides outside the gene matches: 7. CDR1 and CDR2 (germline): SGHNT, YYREEE (reference sequence). The CDR3 here is CASSLSLLAGGYEQYF. As DNA, the CDR3 is TGTGCCAGCAGCTTATCGCTGCTAGCGGGAGGCTACGAGCAGTACTTC.

J is TRBJ2-3 and V is TRBV25-1, with TRBD2 identical over 7 bases. Per the germline V gene, CDR1 is MGHDK and CDR2 is SYGVNS. The V and J ends lost 5 bases and 0 bases, in that order; junction bases with no gene match: 11. The CDR3 consists of 17 residues. CDR3 in amino acids: CASSPREGRESTDTQYF. The CDR3 DNA reads as TGTGCCAGCAGTCCCAGGGAGGGACGGGAGAGCACAGATACGCAGTATTTT.

This chain links TRBV29-1 with TRBJ2-1; 8 bases are a match to TRBD1. Unmatched junction bases numbered 10, after V lost 6 bases and J lost 0 bases. Germline lookup yields CDR1 SQVTM and CDR2 ANQGSEA. The CDR3 loop spans 16 amino acids. The CDR3 DNA is TGCAGCGTCACCCGGGACAGGTCCCTCTCCTACAATGAGCAGTTCTTC. Its translation: CSVTRDRSLSYNEQFF.

This rearrangement joins TRBV5-1 to TRBJ1-5, with a possible D match to TRBD1 (5 bases). Germline CDR1 is SGHRS and CDR2 is YFSETQ. This CDR3 contains 15 residues. V dropped 4 bases and J dropped 1 base, with 12 bases sitting between them. DNA for the CDR3: TGCGCCAGCAGCCTTGACAGTTGGAGCAATCAGCCCCAGCATTTT. Residues: CASSLDSWSNQPQHF.

The chain uses TRBV5-5 and TRBJ1-4; TRBD1 matches 9 bases. V lost 4 bases and J lost 3; bases outside the gene matches: 13. CDR3 size: 18 residues. The germline V gene encodes CDR1 SGHKS and CDR2 YYEKEE (reference sequence). The CDR3 reads CASSQDRGWGNSNEKLFF. The CDR3 DNA reads as TGTGCCAGCAGCCAAGACAGGGGGTGGGGCAATTCTAATGAAAAACTGTTTTTT.

The chain is built from TRBV27 and TRBJ2-3, with 9 bases matching TRBD1. Germline loops: CDR1 MNHEY, CDR2 SMNVEV (reference sequence). The CDR3 has 17 amino acids. J gave up 4 bases and V 6 bases, and 14 bases lay outside the gene matches. The CDR3 loop is CASSYPPDRGPSDTQYF. The CDR3 region has the DNA TGTGCCAGCAGCTACCCGCCGGACAGGGGTCCTTCAGATACGCAGTATTTT.

V and J are TRBV5-1 and TRBJ2-1; D remains unclear. CDR3 length: 16 residues. CDR1 and CDR2 from the germline V gene are SGHRS and YFSETQ. Trimming stripped 1 base from V and 4 bases from J, with 15 bases between. CDR3 amino acids: CASSLPLQATYNEQFF. The CDR3 DNA is TGCGCCAGCAGCTTGCCCCTCCAGGCTACATACAATGAGCAGTTCTTC.